This T cell receptor beta chain was documented in a study of blood T cell repertoires in COVID-19. Across the whole study: The United States, Italy and Spain provided the acute and convalescent COVID-19 samples. Sources were T cells, B-cell-depleted T cells, or PBMCs; the material itself was cDNA or gDNA.

Original handling: Estimated nucleated cell counts came from reference gene primer amplification. Clones were read by immunoSEQ multiplex PCR, and TCRdb kept only the in-frame ones, dropping some. Clone size and V and J calls were adopted from that table, with D and trimming inferred from the DNA. The table has about 270,000 clones, around 90% seen once. Participants, about 18 to 95 years old, spanned around 26 US areas. This CDR3 is built from 16 residues. Germline CDR1 SGDLS, CDR2 YYNGEE. V was pared by 0 bases and J by 1 base, with 4 bases of the junction left unmatched. Sequencing was performed on PBMCs or T cells enriched from blood (not recorded which). The rearrangement links TRBV9 to TRBJ2-1; 7 bases are shared with TRBD2. The TCR originated in a woman aged 40 to 50 with acute COVID-19. Written as DNA, the CDR3 is TGTGCCAGCAGCGTAGAAAGCGGGGAATCCTACAATGAGCAGTTCTTC. Encoded protein: CASSVESGESYNEQFF.